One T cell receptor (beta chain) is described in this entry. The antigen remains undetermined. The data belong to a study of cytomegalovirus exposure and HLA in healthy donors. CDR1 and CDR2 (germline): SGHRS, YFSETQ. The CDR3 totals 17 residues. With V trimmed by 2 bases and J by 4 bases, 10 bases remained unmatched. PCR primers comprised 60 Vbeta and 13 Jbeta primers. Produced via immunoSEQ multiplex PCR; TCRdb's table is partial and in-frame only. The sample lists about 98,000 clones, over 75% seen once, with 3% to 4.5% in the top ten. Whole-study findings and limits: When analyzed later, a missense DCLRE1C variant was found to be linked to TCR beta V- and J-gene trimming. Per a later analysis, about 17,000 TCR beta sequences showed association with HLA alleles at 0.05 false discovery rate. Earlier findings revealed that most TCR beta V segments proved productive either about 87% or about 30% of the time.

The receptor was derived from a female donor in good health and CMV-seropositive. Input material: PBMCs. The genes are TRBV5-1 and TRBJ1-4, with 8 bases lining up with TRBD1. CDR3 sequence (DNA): TGCGCCAGCAGCTTTGAAGTACTTGACAGGGGTAATGAAAAACTGTTTTTT. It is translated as CASSFEVLDRGNEKLFF.